This paragraph covers one TCR beta chain sequence. The antigen is undetermined. The CDR3 is made up of 13 amino acids. The V end lost 5 bases, the J end lost 8 bases, and 13 bases lay between the germline ends. Looked up from germline, CDR1 is SQVTM and CDR2 is ANQGSEA. The entry originates in a study of blood T cells in healthy people across ages. Study-wide findings and caveats: A strong correlation was seen between TCR beta diversity and naive T cell percentage. There were more naive CD4+ cells and higher diversity in long-lived donors than in aged donors.

Using a J-beta primer mix together with a sample-barcoded 5' primer, a second PCR was run for roughly 6 to 12 cycles. Via MiXCR, TCRdb re-called the 5' RACE reads, giving one row per CDR3 protein. The table lists some 850,000 distinct CDR3 sequences, roughly 26% of them singletons. These records were also assigned to another study, of T cells of mothers and their children. This second study says: Slightly higher, non-significant overlap characterized related mother-child pairs relative to unrelated pairs.

Sequenced input: blood. The rearrangement joins TRBV29-1 to TRBJ1-6, with a tentative D call TRBD1 (5 bases). The sequence came from a boy aged 5 to 17 in good health. As DNA, the CDR3 is TGCAGCGTTAGGGGCCAGGGTGATTCACCCCTCCACTTT. Its translation: CSVRGQGDSPLHF.